This is a list of T cell receptor beta chains from one sample in a study of blood T cell repertoires in COVID-19. Sequencing used immunoSEQ multiplex PCR; TCRdb keeps in-frame clones, though not all of them. The sample holds approximately 300,000 clones, 75% to 90% seen once. The sequenced sample consisted of PBMCs or T cells enriched from blood (not recorded which). All receptors come from a woman in her twenties or thirties who had been exposed to COVID-19. Each CDR3 is given with its conserved first and last residue. A D gene is named only where the DNA matches it firmly. Where a row states a size, it is once, few, many or the class of an expanded clone; other rows omit it.

D gene: -
V gene: TRBV3-1/TRBV3-2
clone size: -
J gene: TRBJ1-2
CDR3 DNA: TGTGCCAGCAGCGAAAGCCGGGGGTTAAACTATGGCTACACCTTC
CDR3 protein: CASSESRGLNYGYTF

D gene: -
V gene: TRBV25-1
clone size: -
J gene: TRBJ2-3
CDR3 DNA: TGTGCCAGCAGTGAATATATAGGACATCAAATCGTCACAGATACGCAGTATTTT
CDR3 protein: CASSEYIGHQIVTDTQYF

D gene: -
V gene: TRBV2
clone size: -
J gene: TRBJ2-2
CDR3 DNA: TGTGCCAGCAGTGAAGGAGATACCGGGGAGCTGTTTTTT
CDR3 protein: CASSEGDTGELFF

D gene: -
V gene: TRBV3-1/TRBV3-2
clone size: many
J gene: TRBJ2-7
CDR3 DNA: TGTGCCAGCAGCCAAGATCGGGGACTGTCCTACGAGCAGTACTTC
CDR3 protein: CASSQDRGLSYEQYF

D gene: -
V gene: TRBV19
clone size: -
J gene: TRBJ1-2
CDR3 DNA: TGTGCCAGTAGTATAACGGCGGGGACGCATGGCTACACCTTC
CDR3 protein: CASSITAGTHGYTF

D gene: -
V gene: TRBV28
clone size: -
J gene: TRBJ2-7
CDR3 DNA: TGTGCCAGCAGTTTAGTCTCTCTCTACGAGCAGTACTTC
CDR3 protein: CASSLVSLYEQYF

D gene: -
V gene: TRBV7-2
clone size: -
J gene: TRBJ2-1
CDR3 DNA: TGTGCCAGCAGCCTTACAGGGACCTACAATGAGCAGTTCTTC
CDR3 protein: CASSLTGTYNEQFF

D gene: -
V gene: TRBV25-1
clone size: -
J gene: TRBJ1-6
CDR3 DNA: TGTGCCAGCAGTACAAACTTTGGAACCTTTAGCAGTTCACCCCTCCACTTT
CDR3 protein: CASSTNFGTFSSSPLHF

D gene: -
V gene: TRBV30
clone size: once
J gene: TRBJ1-3
CDR3 DNA: TGTGCCTGGAGTGTACGGTCTCCCGGAAACACCATATATTTT
CDR3 protein: CAWSVRSPGNTIYF

D gene: -
V gene: TRBV28
clone size: once
J gene: TRBJ1-2
CDR3 DNA: TGTGCCAGCAGTTTGACTGGGTACTATGGCTACACCTTC
CDR3 protein: CASSLTGYYGYTF

D gene: TRBD1
V gene: TRBV29-1
clone size: -
J gene: TRBJ2-1
CDR3 DNA: TGCAGCGTCTTGGGACAGGGAGGTGAGCAGTTCTTC
CDR3 protein: CSVLGQGGEQFF

D gene: TRBD1
V gene: TRBV7-8
clone size: -
J gene: TRBJ2-5
CDR3 DNA: TGTGCCAGCAGCTTTTCCTCCGGGACAGCCCAAGAGACCCAGTACTTC
CDR3 protein: CASSFSSGTAQETQYF

D gene: -
V gene: TRBV28
clone size: many
J gene: TRBJ1-4
CDR3 DNA: TGTGCCAGCAGTCCTCTGAATGAAAAACTGTTTTTT
CDR3 protein: CASSPLNEKLFF

D gene: -
V gene: TRBV5-6
clone size: -
J gene: TRBJ2-5
CDR3 DNA: TGTGCCAGCAGCGCAAAAGGGGTTGAGACCCAGTACTTC
CDR3 protein: CASSAKGVETQYF

D gene: TRBD1
V gene: TRBV3-1/TRBV3-2
clone size: -
J gene: TRBJ2-3
CDR3 DNA: TGTGCCAGCAGCTCAGGGGGCGAGACAGATACGCAGTATTTT
CDR3 protein: CASSSGGETDTQYF

D gene: -
V gene: TRBV10-3
clone size: once
J gene: TRBJ1-1
CDR3 DNA: TGTGCCATCACATCATCGGGGTTGGCTTTCTTT
CDR3 protein: CAITSSGLAFF

D gene: TRBD1
V gene: TRBV18
clone size: few
J gene: TRBJ1-3
CDR3 DNA: TGTGCCAGCTCACCACAGACAGGGGAGAACACCATATATTTT
CDR3 protein: CASSPQTGENTIYF

D gene: TRBD1
V gene: TRBV28
clone size: -
J gene: TRBJ2-7
CDR3 DNA: TGTGCCAGCAGTGGCGGGACAGGGATTATTTGGGAGCAGTACTTC
CDR3 protein: CASSGGTGIIWEQYF

D gene: TRBD1
V gene: TRBV28
clone size: -
J gene: TRBJ2-7
CDR3 DNA: TGTGCCAGCACGGCCGGGGACAGGACCTACGAGCAGTACTTC
CDR3 protein: CASTAGDRTYEQYF

D gene: -
V gene: TRBV27
clone size: -
J gene: TRBJ2-2
CDR3 DNA: TGTGCCAGCAACCCGACAATAGGTATTCCCGGGGAGCTGTTTTTT
CDR3 protein: CASNPTIGIPGELFF